A single sample gave rise to the 28 T cell receptor beta chains below, sequenced in a study of prognosis after radiotherapy for stage I lung cancer. Genomic DNA was the source, and TCR beta CDR3 was amplified from it by two-round multiplex PCR. Round-one PCR had primers specific to each TRBV and TRBJ gene. TCRdb called the multiplex PCR reads again in MiXCR, with one record for every CDR3 protein. Of some 15,000 distinct CDR3 sequences detected, 28% appear once; the ten largest clones hold 10% to 13%. The material sequenced was PBMCs, taken before or after stereotactic body radiation therapy (not recorded which). All receptors derive from a donor over 45 with non-small cell lung cancer.

By frequency in the sample, this clonotype is medium-sized. This rearrangement joins TRBV28 to TRBJ2-1; D gene uncertain. V dropped 3 bases and J dropped 0 bases, with 12 bases sitting between them. The germline gives CDR1 MDHEN, CDR2 SYDVKM. The length of the CDR3 is 16 residues. This CDR3 is CASSLRWVSSYNEQFF. CDR3 in DNA: TGTGCCAGCAGTTTGCGGTGGGTTAGCTCCTACAATGAGCAGTTCTTC.

On this clonotype itself: It differs at one base from a far larger clone, so likely a read error. The chain employs TRBV6-1 and TRBJ1-6; 9 nucleotides line up with TRBD1. Germline-derived CDR1 and CDR2 are MNHNS and SASEGT. This CDR3 is built from 14 residues. CDR3 DNA sequence: TGTGCCAGCAGTCCGGGACAGGGTGCCACTGAATCTTTCTTT. Amino acids: CASSPGQGATESFF.

In this sample, this clonotype is medium-sized. The rearrangement uses TRBV5-1 and TRBJ2-2; D call uncertain. Looked up from germline, CDR1 is SGHRS and CDR2 is YFSETQ. The V end lost 3 bases, the J end lost 0 bases, and 6 bases lay between the germline ends. The CDR3 has 14 amino acids. The CDR3 DNA is TGCGCCAGCAGCTCTTACCCGAACACCGGGGAGCTGTTTTTT. Its translation: CASSSYPNTGELFF.

This clonotype appeared many times. This sequence joins TRBV2 and TRBJ2-2; D may be TRBD1 (5 bases). Germline V gene lookup returns CDR1 SNHLY and CDR2 FYNNEI. V lost 4 bases and J lost 1, with 13 bases in between. The CDR3 totals 16 residues. The CDR3 protein is CASSAQGRKNTGELFF. CDR3 nucleotide sequence: TGTGCCAGCAGTGCCCAGGGTAGGAAGAACACCGGGGAGCTGTTTTTT.

With respect to this clonotype: An end of the junction does not agree with germline; a read error may underlie this. The genes are TRBV11-3 and TRBJ2-7; D is perhaps TRBD2 (5 bases). CDR3 length: 18 amino acids. The germline V gene has CDR1 SGHNT and CDR2 YENEEA. For the CDR3, the DNA is TGCCAGCAGTCAGCGGTACCCCGGGTCTCAAGGCGTGTAGGGGAGCAGTACTTC. This codes for CQQSAVPRVSRRVGEQYF. Variable domain in full (rest from reference TRBV11-3 and TRBJ2-7): EAGVVQSPRYKIIEKKQPVAFWCNPISGHNTLYWYLQNLGQGPELLIRYENEEAVDDSQLPKDRFSAERLKGVDSTLKIQPAELGDSAVYLCQQSAVPRVSRRVGEQYFGPGTRLTVT.

A note on this clonotype: A far larger clone is a single base away, which makes a read error likely. The V call is TRBV6-9, the J call TRBJ2-1, with 9 bases that match TRBD2. CDR3 length: 16 residues. V was pared by 3 bases and J by 9 bases, with 12 bases of the junction left unmatched. The germline CDR1 and CDR2 sequences are MNHGY and SVAAGI. The CDR3 here is CASSYSVAGVKSEQFF. The DNA for the CDR3 is TGTGCCAGCAGTTACTCTGTAGCGGGAGTCAAGAGTGAGCAGTTCTTC.

V gene TRBV6-1 combines with J gene TRBJ2-1; D remains ambiguous. V lost 3 bases and J lost 0, with 9 bases in between. The CDR3 has 15 residues. Looked up from germline, CDR1 is MNHNS and CDR2 is SASEGT. Here the CDR3 reads CASSEIRYSYNEQFF. In nucleotides, the CDR3 is TGTGCCAGCAGTGAGATTAGGTACTCCTACAATGAGCAGTTCTTC.

This clonotype was seen at least ten times. V gene TRBV20-1 combines with J gene TRBJ1-2, with D possibly matching TRBD1 (6 bases). CDR3 size: 16 residues. Germline V gene sequence: CDR1 DFQATT, CDR2 SNEGSKA (reference sequence). CDR3 nucleotide sequence: TGCAGCTCCAGAAATGCCCGGACAGCTGCTAACTATGGCTACACCTTC. It is translated as CSSRNARTAANYGYTF.

A remark on this clonotype: This likely reflects a read error, since a far larger clone is one base away. This CDR3 reads CACSFGQGYRNEQFF. CDR3 sequence (DNA): TGTGCCTGCAGCTTCGGGCAGGGGTATAGAAATGAGCAGTTCTTC. The chain carries TRBV7-9 and TRBJ2-1; tentative D call: TRBD1 (6 bases). Germline lookup yields CDR1 SEHNR and CDR2 FQNEAQ (reference sequence). This CDR3 is built from 15 residues.

By share, this clonotype ranks as medium-sized (0.01 to 0.1%). The CDR3: CAWTRGGGEATNEKLFF. For the CDR3, the DNA is TGTGCCTGGACCAGGGGTGGAGGGGAGGCAACTAATGAAAAACTGTTTTTT. V usage is TRBV30 and J usage is TRBJ1-4; tentative D call: TRBD1 (6 bases). The CDR3 length is 17 residues. Germline V CDR1 and CDR2: GTSNPN, SVGIG (reference sequence). The V and J ends lost 4 bases and 0 bases respectively, with 18 bases between them.

In regard to this clonotype: This likely reflects a read error, since a far larger clone is one base away. The chain employs TRBV6-5 and TRBJ1-5; D is uncertain. The DNA end is a closer match to TRBJ2-3, so the J assignment may be wrong. The CDR3 is made up of 14 amino acids. Germline V gives CDR1 MNHEY, CDR2 SVGAGI. CDR3 sequence (DNA): TGTGCCAGCAGTGAGGCCGGCTCCTGGCAGCCCCAGTATTTT. Protein sequence: CASSEAGSWQPQYF.

The sample holds many counts of this clonotype. The rearrangement joins TRBV19 to TRBJ1-5; 9 bases map to TRBD1. The CDR3 spans 15 residues. Germline loops: CDR1 LNHDA, CDR2 SQIVND (reference sequence). The junction had 4 bases not matched to a gene; V was cut back by 6 bases and J by 1 base. The CDR3 DNA is TGTGCCAGTAGGGTGGACAGGGGAAGCAATCAGCCCCAGCATTTT. Protein product: CASRVDRGSNQPQHF.

This clonotype has a count of ten or more. The J gene is TRBJ1-6, the V gene TRBV5-4; 9 bases fit TRBD1. V shed 4 bases and J 8 bases; nucleotides not matched to a gene: 1. This CDR3 has 13 amino acids. CDR1 SGHNT and CDR2 YYREEE come from the germline V gene (reference sequence). The CDR3 sequence is CASSRDRDSPLHF. CDR3 in DNA: TGTGCCAGCAGCCGGGACAGGGATTCACCCCTCCACTTT.

This clonotype was seen repeatedly, ten times or more. This sequence joins TRBV14 and TRBJ1-6; a possible D gene is TRBD1 (6 bases). The CDR3 length is 15 residues. V was cut by 1 base and J by 8 bases, with 12 bases left in between. Germline CDR1 reads SGHDN; CDR2 reads FVKESK. CDR3 DNA sequence: TGTGCCAGCAGCCAAGCAGCCGGGGGCTATTCACCCCTCCACTTT. It translates to CASSQAAGGYSPLHF.

To note about this clonotype: Since a far larger clone is one base different, this is likely a read error. This chain links TRBV15 with TRBJ2-6; D might be TRBD1 (6 bases). The DNA end is a closer match to TRBJ2-5, so the J assignment may be wrong. Germline V gene lookup returns CDR1 LNHNV and CDR2 YYDKDF (reference sequence). The CDR3 has 16 residues. CDR3 protein: CATCRGSRGGEETQYF. In DNA form, the CDR3 reads TGTGCCACCTGCAGAGGGAGCAGAGGGGGAGAAGAGACCCAGTACTTC.

For this clonotype: This is likely a read error, given that the CDR3 carries no conserved phenylalanine or tryptophan at its end. The chain recombines TRBV27 with TRBJ2-5; perhaps D is TRBD1 or TRBD2 (5 bases each). This CDR3 is 14 amino acids long. Germline V gene lookup returns CDR1 MNHEY and CDR2 SMNVEV (reference sequence). The CDR3, as DNA: TGTGACAGCAGTCGCCGGGACGTCCAAGAGACCCAGTACTTA. It translates to CDSSRRDVQETQYL.

The table lists this clonotype with many counts. A much larger clone is a single base away; this may be a read error. The rearrangement uses TRBV20-1 and TRBJ2-3; 10 positions match TRBD2. The V gene's germline CDR1 is DFQATT and CDR2 SNEGSKA (reference sequence). This CDR3 has 16 amino acids. CDR3: CSARAGLAGVTDAQYF. The CDR3 DNA sequence: TGCAGTGCTAGAGCGGGGCTAGCGGGAGTCACAGATGCGCAGTATTTT.

There are many counts of this clonotype. A read error may account for a junction end that differs from germline. The gene calls are TRBV20-1 and TRBJ2-4, with 11 bases aligning to TRBD2. The CDR3 sequence is 13 residues long. CDR1 is DFQATT and CDR2 is SNEGSKA in the germline V gene (reference sequence). CDR3 in amino acids: CSARLAGGNIQHF. The CDR3 DNA is TGCAGTGCTAGGCTAGCGGGGGGAAACATTCAGCACTTC.

Many counts were recorded for this clonotype. The V gene is TRBV2, the J gene TRBJ2-4; the D is unclear. Trimming removed 2 bases at V and 2 bases at J, with 10 bases between. The germline V gene encodes CDR1 SNHLY and CDR2 FYNNEI. The CDR3 is made up of 15 amino acids. CDR3 region: CASSEPLGTKNIQYF. In DNA form, the CDR3 reads TGTGCCAGCAGTGAACCCCTTGGGACCAAAAACATTCAGTACTTC.

In its sample, this clonotype was seen many times. V and J are TRBV7-9 and TRBJ1-5; D unresolved. Germline V gene data show CDR1 as SEHNR and CDR2 as FQNEAQ (reference sequence). Trimming took 1 base from V and 4 from J, leaving 8 bases between them. CDR3 length: 14 residues. CDR3 amino acids: CASSLGFQNQPQHF. The DNA of the CDR3 is TGTGCCAGCAGCTTAGGGTTCCAGAATCAGCCCCAGCATTTT.

In this sample, this clonotype turned up many times. The genes are TRBV18 and TRBJ2-1; 10 positions agree with TRBD2. Germline CDR1 is KGHSH and CDR2 is LQKENI. V was clipped by 4 bases and J by 3 bases; unmatched bases: 3. The CDR3 spans 15 residues. The CDR3, as DNA: TGTGCCAGCTCACAAAGGACTAGCGGCTACAATGAGCAGTTCTTC. Translation: CASSQRTSGYNEQFF.

This clonotype is labeled medium-sized (0.01 to 0.1%). The gene calls are TRBV5-1 and TRBJ2-3; D remains ambiguous. This CDR3 is 16 amino acids long. Trimming left V 6 bases short and J 1 base short, with 18 bases between. The germline V gene has CDR1 SGHRS and CDR2 YFSETQ. The DNA for the CDR3 is TGCGCCAGCATGCCCTTTTCGGTCACGCGCACAGATACGCAGTATTTT. Translated, it gives CASMPFSVTRTDTQYF.

This clonotype is termed medium-sized. One end of the junction fails to match germline, which may point to a read error. The V and J genes are TRBV11-3 and TRBJ2-1, with a tentative D call TRBD2 (6 bases). Germline V gene sequence: CDR1 SGHNT, CDR2 YENEEA. This CDR3 is 13 amino acids long. This chain's CDR3 is CASSLGRGNEQFF. As DNA, the CDR3 is TGTGCCAGCAGTTTAGGCCGGGGGAATGAGCAGTTCTTC.

This clonotype has at least ten counts. The gene calls are TRBV5-1 and TRBJ2-7, with 8 positions matching TRBD2. Germline V lookup: CDR1 SGHRS, CDR2 YFSETQ. CDR3 length equals 15 residues. The V gene end was trimmed by 3 bases and the J gene end by 0 bases; junction bases not matched to a gene: 5. The CDR3: CASSSDRGGSYEQYF. CDR3 in DNA: TGCGCCAGCAGCTCCGACCGGGGGGGCTCCTACGAGCAGTACTTC.

Comment on this clonotype: A read error is the likely source, as a far larger clone sits one nucleotide away. This rearrangement joins TRBV12-3 or TRBV12-4 to TRBJ2-1; the match to TRBD2 covers 10 bases. This CDR3 comprises 14 residues. CDR3 protein: CATSSIAGGTPQFF. The DNA of the CDR3 is TGTGCCACCAGTTCCATAGCGGGAGGTACCCCGCAGTTCTTC.

This clonotype was seen repeatedly, ten times or more. The genes are TRBV7-9 and TRBJ2-6; D is undetermined. CDR1 and CDR2 from the germline V gene are SEHNR and FQNEAQ (reference sequence). Trimming pared 2 bases from V and 4 bases from J, leaving 9 bases between. This CDR3 is built from 15 residues. The CDR3 protein is CASSLLGSGANVLTF. Here the CDR3 DNA reads TGTGCCAGCAGCTTATTGGGGTCGGGGGCCAACGTCCTGACTTTC.

This clonotype has ten or more counts. This chain joins TRBV20-1 and TRBJ1-5; D is unclear. Looked up from germline, CDR1 is DFQATT and CDR2 is SNEGSKA (reference sequence). The CDR3 is 13 residues long. Trimming stripped 4 bases from V and 5 bases from J, with 12 bases between. In DNA form, the CDR3 reads TGCAGTGCTAAACAGACGGGTTATCAGCCCCAGCATTTT. It encodes CSAKQTGYQPQHF.

The table lists this clonotype with many counts. The chain couples TRBV4-1 to TRBJ2-7; 9 nucleotides line up with TRBD1. V lost 4 bases, J lost 0 bases, and 7 bases stayed unmatched. The germline V gene encodes CDR1 MGHRA and CDR2 YSYEKL. The CDR3 extends over 16 amino acids. The CDR3 loop is CASSRTGGQSSYEQYF. CDR3 coding DNA: TGCGCCAGCAGCCGAACAGGGGGCCAGAGCTCCTACGAGCAGTACTTC.